This T cell receptor (beta chain) was sequenced during a study of control samples from healthy donors and cancer patients. TCRdb's copy holds only in-frame clones and misses some; the assay was immunoSEQ multiplex PCR. Of roughly 140,000 clones in the sample, 75% to 90% were seen once. Trimming cost V 1 base and J 10 bases, with 14 bases left between them. Germline CDR1 and CDR2: LNHDA and SQIVND (reference sequence). The CDR3 has 15 amino acids. The chain couples TRBV19 to TRBJ1-6; maybe TRBD1 (5 bases). The sequence derives from a man in his thirties or forties in good health. Sequencing was done on a sample of blood. The CDR3 loop is CASSIGSREGSPLHF. The CDR3 coding sequence is TGTGCCAGTAGTATAGGATCCAGGGAAGGCTCACCCCTCCACTTT.